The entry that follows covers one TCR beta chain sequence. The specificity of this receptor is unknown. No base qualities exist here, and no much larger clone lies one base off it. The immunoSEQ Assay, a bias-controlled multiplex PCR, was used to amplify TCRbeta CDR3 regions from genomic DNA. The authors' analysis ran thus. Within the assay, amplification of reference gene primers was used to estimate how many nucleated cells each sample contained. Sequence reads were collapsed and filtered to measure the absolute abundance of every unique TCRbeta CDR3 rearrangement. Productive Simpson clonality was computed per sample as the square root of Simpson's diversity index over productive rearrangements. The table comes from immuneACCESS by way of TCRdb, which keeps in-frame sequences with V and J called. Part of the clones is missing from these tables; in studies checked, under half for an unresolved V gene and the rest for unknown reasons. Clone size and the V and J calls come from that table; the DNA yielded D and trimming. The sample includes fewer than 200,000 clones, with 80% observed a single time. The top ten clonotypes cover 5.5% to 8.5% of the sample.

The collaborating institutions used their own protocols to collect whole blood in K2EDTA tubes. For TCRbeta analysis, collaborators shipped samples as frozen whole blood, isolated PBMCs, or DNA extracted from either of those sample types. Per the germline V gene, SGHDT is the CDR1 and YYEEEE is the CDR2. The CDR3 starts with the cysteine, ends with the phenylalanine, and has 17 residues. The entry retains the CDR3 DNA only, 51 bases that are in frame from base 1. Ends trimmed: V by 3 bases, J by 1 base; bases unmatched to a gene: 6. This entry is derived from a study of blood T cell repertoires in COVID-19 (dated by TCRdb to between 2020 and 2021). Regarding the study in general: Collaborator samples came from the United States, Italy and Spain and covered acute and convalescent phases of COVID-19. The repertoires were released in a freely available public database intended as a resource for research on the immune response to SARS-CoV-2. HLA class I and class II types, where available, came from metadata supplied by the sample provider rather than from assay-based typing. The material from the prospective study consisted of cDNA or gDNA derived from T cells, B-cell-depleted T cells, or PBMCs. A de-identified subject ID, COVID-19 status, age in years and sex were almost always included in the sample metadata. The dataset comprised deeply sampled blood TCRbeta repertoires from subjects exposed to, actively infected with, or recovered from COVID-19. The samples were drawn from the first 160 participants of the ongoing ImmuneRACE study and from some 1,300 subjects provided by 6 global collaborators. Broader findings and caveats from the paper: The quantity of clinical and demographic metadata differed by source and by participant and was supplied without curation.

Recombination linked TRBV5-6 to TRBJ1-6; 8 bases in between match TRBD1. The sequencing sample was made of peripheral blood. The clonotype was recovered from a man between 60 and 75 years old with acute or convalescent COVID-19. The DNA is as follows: TGTGCCAGCAGCTCCGGGTGGGACAGGTCCTATAATTCACCCCTCCACTTT. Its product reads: CASSSGWDRSYNSPLHF.